A single sample gave rise to the 16 T cell receptor beta chains below, sequenced in a study of blood T cell repertoires in COVID-19. Produced via immunoSEQ multiplex PCR; TCRdb's table is partial and in-frame only. Here the sample spans roughly 270,000 clones, roughly 87% being singletons. The material sequenced was peripheral blood. The receptors were gathered from a man between 18 and 29 years old with active or convalescent COVID-19.

V and J are TRBV25-1 and TRBJ1-5; no definite D call. The CDR3 spans 16 residues. V was cut by 4 bases and J by 0 bases, with 13 bases left in between. Germline V gene lookup returns CDR1 MGHDK and CDR2 SYGVNS. The DNA for the CDR3 is TGTGCCAGCAGTGGTTCAAGCGTTTTTAGCAATCAGCCCCAGCATTTT. Amino acid sequence: CASSGSSVFSNQPQHF.

V and J are TRBV4-2 and TRBJ2-5; perhaps TRBD2 as D (5 bases). Germline CDR1 LGHNA, CDR2 YNFKEQ. Trimming shortened V by 4 bases and J by 1 base, and 13 bases separated the two germline ends. The CDR3 has 15 residues. CDR3 bases: TGTGCCAGCAGCCGCCACCGAGAGGGCCAAGAGACCCAGTACTTC. Its translation is CASSRHREGQETQYF.

The chain recombines TRBV28 with TRBJ1-4; D is undetermined. Germline-derived CDR1 and CDR2 are MDHEN and SYDVKM. The V gene lost 2 bases and the J gene lost 8 bases, with 9 bases spanning the gap. This CDR3 comprises 13 residues. CDR3 region: CASSLRVTEKLFF. The CDR3 nucleotides are TGTGCCAGCAGTTTACGGGTAACAGAAAAACTGTTTTTT.

This chain connects TRBV27 to TRBJ2-2; D gene unclear. The CDR3 length is 12 residues. The ends were cut back, 5 bases at V and 4 bases at J, with 5 bases in the middle. CDR1 is MNHEY, CDR2 SMNVEV, per germline (reference sequence). CDR3 bases: TGTGCCAGCAGTGAGTTCACCGGGGAGCTGTTTTTT. This translates into CASSEFTGELFF.

This chain joins TRBV18 and TRBJ2-1; 11 bases align to TRBD2. This CDR3 is built from 18 residues. Per germline, CDR1 KGHSH and CDR2 LQKENI. Germline trimming cut 2 bases from V and 7 bases from J; bases unmatched to any gene: 13. CDR3 sequence reads: CASSPVPYLAGGLNEQFF. CDR3 in DNA: TGTGCCAGCTCACCAGTCCCGTATCTAGCGGGGGGCCTGAATGAGCAGTTCTTC.

This chain links TRBV5-1 with TRBJ1-2; 7 bases line up with TRBD1. CDR3 length equals 12 residues. Germline trimming cut 5 bases from V and 4 bases from J; bases unmatched to any gene: 2. Germline V lookup: CDR1 SGHRS, CDR2 YFSETQ. Here the CDR3 reads CASRGQTYGYTF. CDR3 coding DNA: TGCGCCAGCAGGGGACAGACCTATGGCTACACCTTC.

The chain couples TRBV12-3 or TRBV12-4 to TRBJ2-3; the D gene is possibly TRBD1 (6 bases). CDR3 length: 12 residues. Trimming pared 7 bases from V and 4 bases from J, leaving 9 bases between. The CDR3 loop reads CASKQGADTQYF. CDR3 nucleotide sequence: TGTGCCAGCAAACAGGGAGCAGATACGCAGTATTTT.

The chain joins TRBV29-1 to TRBJ1-2; D unresolved. This CDR3 has 13 residues. Germline V gene sequence: CDR1 SQVTM, CDR2 ANQGSEA. Trimming shortened V by 1 base and J by 6 bases, and 12 bases separated the two germline ends. CDR3 sequence (DNA): TGCAGCGTTGAAGGCAGGACGGAGGATGGCTACACCTTC. It is translated as CSVEGRTEDGYTF. The variable domain in full, completed from reference TRBV29-1 and TRBJ1-2, reads SAVISQKPSRDICQRGTSLTIQCQVDSQVTMMFWYRQQPGQSLTLIATANQGSEATYESGFVIDKFPISRPNLTFSTLTVSNMSPEDSSIYLCSVEGRTEDGYTFGSGTRLTVV.

In this sample, this clone turned up once. This chain links TRBV19 with TRBJ1-1; 7 nucleotides line up with TRBD1. The CDR3 spans 14 residues. J gave up 7 bases and V 4 bases, and 9 bases lay outside the gene matches. Germline-derived CDR1 and CDR2 are LNHDA and SQIVND (reference sequence). Here the CDR3 DNA reads TGTGCCAGTAGTAGAGGGGGCGTGTTGAGTGAAGCTTTCTTT. It yields the protein CASSRGGVLSEAFF.

This chain joins TRBV5-1 and TRBJ2-7; 16 nucleotides line up with TRBD2. The CDR3 loop spans 16 amino acids. CDR1 and CDR2 (germline): SGHRS, YFSETQ. V gave up 4 bases and J gave up 6 bases; unmatched junction bases: 7. The CDR3 DNA reads as TGCGCCAGCAGCCCCGGGACTAGCGGGGGGGCCGCCGAGCAGTACTTC. Its translation: CASSPGTSGGAAEQYF. The full variable domain, rest sourced from reference TRBV5-1 and TRBJ2-7, is KAGVTQTPRYLIKTRGQQVTLSCSPISGHRSVSWYQQTPGQGLQFLFEYFSETQRNKGNFPGRFSGRQFSNSRSEMNVSTLELGDSALYLCASSPGTSGGAAEQYFGPGTRLTVT.

This clone was seen once. This chain links TRBV7-8 with TRBJ1-1; unclear D gene. The germline V gene has CDR1 SGHVS and CDR2 FQNEAQ. The CDR3 is 14 residues long. V dropped 0 bases and J dropped 5 bases, with 10 bases sitting between them. The CDR3, as DNA: TGTGCCAGCAGCTTAGCCGTAGAGAGGACTGAAGCTTTCTTT. Translated: CASSLAVERTEAFF.

The gene calls are TRBV10-3 and TRBJ2-5; D may be TRBD1 (6 bases). Trimming pared 2 bases from V and 3 bases from J, leaving 7 bases between. CDR1 and CDR2 from the germline V gene are ENHRY and SYGVKD. The CDR3 has 13 amino acids. DNA of the CDR3: TGTGCCATCAGTGAGAGACAGGAAGAGACCCAGTACTTC. Amino acids: CAISERQEETQYF.

J is TRBJ2-7 and V is TRBV18; 8 bases map to TRBD1. With 5 bases clipped from V and 3 bases from J, the junction kept 9 bases outside the gene matches. The CDR3 consists of 15 residues. From germline, CDR1 is KGHSH and CDR2 LQKENI. CDR3: CASSFSGTGNYEQYF. Here the CDR3 DNA reads TGTGCCAGCTCATTCTCCGGGACAGGCAACTACGAGCAGTACTTC.

The rearrangement joins TRBV29-1 to TRBJ2-3; 11 bases are a match to TRBD2. The CDR3 loop spans 14 amino acids. V trimming: 4 bases; J trimming: 3 bases; junction bases outside the gene matches: 3. Germline V gene data show CDR1 as SQVTM and CDR2 as ANQGSEA. The CDR3 loop reads CSVGTSGSTDTQYF. The CDR3 coding sequence is TGCAGCGTTGGGACTAGCGGGTCTACAGATACGCAGTATTTT.

The chain carries TRBV6-4 and TRBJ2-2; 7 bases fit TRBD1. The CDR3 runs 15 residues. Germline V CDR1 and CDR2: MRHNA, SNTAGT. V lost 3 bases and J lost 1; bases outside the gene matches: 2. The CDR3 loop reads CASSERQGNTGELFF. In DNA, the CDR3 is TGTGCCAGCAGTGAGAGACAGGGGAACACCGGGGAGCTGTTTTTT.

This clone was seen only once. This chain links TRBV12-3 or TRBV12-4 with TRBJ2-3; D unclear. Trimming cost V 8 bases and J 0 bases, with 9 bases left between them. The CDR3 totals 13 residues. DNA for the CDR3: TGTGCCAGCGGAGATAGTAGCACAGATACGCAGTATTTT. This translates into CASGDSSTDTQYF.